This T cell receptor beta chain derives from a study of blood T cell repertoires in COVID-19. Study summary: The study drew acute and convalescent COVID-19 samples from the United States, Italy and Spain. T cells, B-cell-depleted T cells, or PBMCs provided the cDNA or gDNA that served as material.

Original processing methods: How many nucleated cells were present was estimated from reference gene primer amplification. Here immunoSEQ multiplex PCR was the method, and the copy in TCRdb shows in-frame clones only, minus some. V, J and clone size are taken as reported in that table, and D and trimming were inferred from the DNA itself. The sample shows about 160,000 clones, approximately 80% of them seen only once. Patients in Seattle were enrolled during active infection, then followed longitudinally. Sequenced material: peripheral blood. The TCR originated in a woman in her thirties or forties with COVID-19, enrolled during active disease.

The CDR3 DNA reads TGTGCCAGCAGCATGGACAGTTTTAGCAATCAGCCCCAGCATTTT. Translating gives CASSMDSFSNQPQHF. This chain uses TRBV27 with TRBJ1-5; a possible D gene is TRBD1 (6 bases). V was shortened by 6 bases and J by 0 bases, with 12 bases between the two germline ends. Looked up from germline, CDR1 is MNHEY and CDR2 is SMNVEV (reference sequence). CDR3 size: 15 residues.